This passage covers 11 T cell receptor beta chains from one sample sequenced in a study of cytomegalovirus exposure and HLA in healthy donors. 13 Jbeta primers and 60 Vbeta primers were used for the PCR. Sequencing was performed with immunoSEQ multiplex PCR; in TCRdb, only in-frame clones are kept and a portion is missing. The data contain some 100,000 clones, approximately 80% of them singletons. The sequencing sample was made of PBMCs. The receptors come from a man aged 40-50 years in good health and CMV-seropositive.

This clone was observed a single time. The J gene is TRBJ2-1, the V gene TRBV27; 8 bases align to TRBD2. The CDR3 is made up of 15 amino acids. The ends lost 5 bases at V and 4 bases at J; junction bases unmatched: 7. CDR1 MNHEY and CDR2 SMNVEV come from the germline V gene (reference sequence). CDR3 sequence reads: CASSRGRQTYNEQFF. The DNA of the CDR3 is TGTGCCAGCAGTCGCGGGAGGCAAACGTACAATGAGCAGTTCTTC.

This chain uses TRBV4-3 with TRBJ1-1; possible D gene TRBD1, 5 bases. Trimming pared 1 base from V and 1 base from J, leaving 7 bases between. CDR3 size: 14 residues. Per the germline V gene, CDR1 is LGHNA and CDR2 is YSLEER. CDR3 sequence: CASSQGTKNTEAFF. The CDR3 bases are TGCGCCAGCAGCCAAGGGACAAAGAACACTGAAGCTTTCTTT.

The genes are TRBV7-2 and TRBJ2-1; TRBD1 is a possible D gene (6 bases). Germline loops: CDR1 SGHTA, CDR2 FQGNSA. The CDR3 consists of 15 residues. V was shortened by 2 bases and J by 1 base, with 9 bases between the two germline ends. CDR3 sequence: CASSLSGTSYNEQFF. The CDR3 nucleotides are TGTGCCAGCAGCTTATCCGGGACATCCTACAATGAGCAGTTCTTC.

The sample holds a few counts of this clone. This chain joins TRBV11-3 and TRBJ2-2; a possible D gene is TRBD1 (6 bases). Germline V gene sequence: CDR1 SGHNT, CDR2 YENEEA. The CDR3 runs 15 residues. V dropped 8 bases and J dropped 1 base, with 14 bases sitting between them. The CDR3 spells CASSGARGNTGELFF. CDR3 nucleotide sequence: TGTGCCAGCTCCGGGGCCAGGGGGAACACCGGGGAGCTGTTTTTT.

This clone was counted only a few times. The rearrangement links TRBV15 to TRBJ2-6; tentatively, D is TRBD1 (5 bases). From germline, CDR1 is LNHNV and CDR2 YYDKDF (reference sequence). This CDR3 spans 19 amino acids. V dropped 0 bases and J dropped 0 bases, with 15 bases sitting between them. CDR3 amino acids: CATSRDLQDIPSGANVLTF. DNA for the CDR3: TGTGCCACCAGCAGAGATTTGCAGGACATTCCCTCTGGGGCCAACGTCCTGACTTTC. Based on the CDR3 plus reference TRBV15 and TRBJ2-6, the full variable domain is DAMVIQNPRYQVTQFGKPVTLSCSQTLNHNVMYWYQQKSSQAPKLLFHYYDKDFNNEADTPDNFQSRRPNTSFCFLDIRSPGLGDTAMYLCATSRDLQDIPSGANVLTFGAGSRLTVL.

The rearrangement joins TRBV29-1 to TRBJ2-5, with TRBD1 identical over 7 bases. Germline lookup yields CDR1 SQVTM and CDR2 ANQGSEA. The ends lost 1 base at V and 1 base at J; junction bases unmatched: 9. This CDR3 is 16 amino acids long. The CDR3 DNA follows: TGCAGCGTTGAAGTGGGGGCCAGGGGGTTCCAAGAGACCCAGTACTTC. Protein: CSVEVGARGFQETQYF.

This clone occurred once. This chain links TRBV7-2 with TRBJ1-6, with a weak D call TRBD1 (6 bases). Per germline, CDR1 SGHTA and CDR2 FQGNSA. The CDR3 sequence is 15 residues long. V shed 5 bases and J shed 6 bases, with 14 bases lying between them. Written as DNA, the CDR3 is TGTGCCAGCAGCCCACAGGGCCATGTTAATTCACCCCTCCACTTT. Its translation is CASSPQGHVNSPLHF.

The chain has TRBV4-3 and TRBJ2-7; the match to TRBD2 covers 7 bases. This CDR3 has 14 residues. The V gene end was trimmed by 0 bases and the J gene end by 3 bases; junction bases not matched to a gene: 2. Per germline, CDR1 LGHNA and CDR2 YSLEER. In DNA, the CDR3 is TGCGCCAGCAGCCAAGATGGGAGGGGCTACGAGCAGTACTTC. As protein: CASSQDGRGYEQYF.

The V gene is TRBV14, the J gene TRBJ2-6; TRBD1 is a possible D gene (5 bases). V lost 0 bases and J lost 13, with 19 bases in between. The CDR3 contains 16 residues. The germline V gene encodes CDR1 SGHDN and CDR2 FVKESK. The DNA for the CDR3 is TGTGCCAGCAGCCAAGATGGGCAGGGTCGTTTAGGGGTCCTGACTTTC. It is translated as CASSQDGQGRLGVLTF.

This rearrangement joins TRBV5-7 to TRBJ2-1, with 7 bases fitting TRBD1. TRBV5-7 is designated an ORF whose function remains uncertain. The CDR3 sequence is 12 residues long. After removal of 4 bases from V and 15 bases from J, the junction contained 10 bases not matched to a gene. The CDR3 bases are TGTGCCAGCAGCGTCCGACAGGGTTTTTGGTTCTTC. Protein: CASSVRQGFWFF.

CDR3 nucleotides: TGTGCCAGCAGCTCCGGGGGGGCCGCAGATACGCAGTATTTT. Translating it yields CASSSGGAADTQYF. The rearrangement links TRBV7-3 to TRBJ2-3, with 8 bases lining up with TRBD2. V dropped 4 bases and J dropped 4; count of bases not matched to a gene: 4. The CDR3 has 14 residues. Germline V gene sequence: CDR1 SGHTA, CDR2 FQGTGA.